This TCR beta chain is from a study of blood T cells in healthy people across ages. In the case of this clonotype: Its antigen is not identified.

Germline CDR1 and CDR2: LGHDT and YNNKEL (reference sequence). V shed 3 bases, J shed 7 bases, and the junction held 4 bases outside the gene matches. The CDR3 is 15 amino acids. A second PCR of about 7 to 11 cycles used a sample-barcoded 5' primer and a J-beta primer mix. The template-switch adaptor, which had 12 random nucleotides, put a tag on each cDNA molecule. TCRdb ran MiXCR on the 5' RACE reads and lists one entry per CDR3 protein. The sample has 1.5 million to 2 million distinct CDR3 sequences, 49% seen once. Study findings and constraints: The CMV status of each donor remained undetermined, and this could have confounded shifts in expanded clonotypes.

V usage is TRBV3-1 and J usage is TRBJ1-6; TRBD1 aligns across 9 bases. The receptor was derived from a woman in her thirties or forties in good health. The sequencing input was blood. CDR3 region: CASSQGQGENSPLHF. For the CDR3, the DNA is TGTGCCAGCAGCCAGGGACAGGGCGAGAATTCACCCCTCCACTTT.